This paragraph covers one TCR beta chain sequence. Germline CDR1 and CDR2: SGHDT and YYEEEE. The trim removed 2 bases at V and 4 bases at J, leaving 10 bases unmatched. The CDR3 loop spans 17 amino acids. The sample is drawn from a study of blood T cell repertoires in COVID-19. Participants were placed into cohorts based on the clinical history they reported. Authors' analysis steps: It was from reference gene primer amplification that nucleated cell counts were estimated. Libraries were prepared by immunoSEQ multiplex PCR; TCRdb keeps only in-frame clonotypes and omits some of them. V and J calls plus clone size are reproduced from that table; the DNA served to infer D and trimming. The sample lists over 120,000 clones, around 83% occurring once.

The origin of this receptor is a man aged 45-60 years who had recovered from COVID-19. The rearrangement links TRBV5-6 to TRBJ1-4; TRBD1 matches at 8 bases. The sequenced material came from PBMCs or T cells enriched from blood (not recorded which). The chain's CDR3 is CASSFVTGEGVNEKLFF. CDR3 in DNA: TGTGCCAGCAGCTTCGTGACAGGGGAGGGAGTTAATGAAAAACTGTTTTTT.